This T cell receptor (beta chain) was captured by sequencing in a study of shared clonotypes between healthy human individuals. Profiled with immunoSEQ multiplex PCR; TCRdb holds only in-frame clones, not every one. The sample has 1.4 million or so clones, approximately 98.5% seen once; the top ten hold 0.36%. This CDR3 comprises 11 residues. Germline CDR1 is MDHEN and CDR2 is SYDVKM. Trimming shortened V by 7 bases and J by 7 bases, and 7 bases separated the two germline ends. All donors qualified as healthy HIV-negative adults and had experienced no recent acute infections or vaccinations. It was into CD45RA+ naive and CD45RA-negative memory subsets that the CD4+ cells were split.

This sequence originates from a man aged 30 to 39 in good health. Sequenced: naive CD4+ T cells sorted from blood. Subset reported: CD45RA+ positively selected. The chain combines TRBV28 with TRBJ2-2; no firm D call. Here the CDR3 DNA reads TGTGCCAGCACCCTCCGCGGGGAGCTGTTTTTT. Translated, it gives CASTLRGELFF. The complete variable domain, with remaining parts taken from reference TRBV28 and TRBJ2-2, reads DVKVTQSSRYLVKRTGEKVFLECVQDMDHENMFWYRQDPGLGLRLIYFSYDVKMKEKGDIPEGYSVSREKKERFSLILESASTNQTSMYLCASTLRGELFFGEGSRLTVL.